This TCR beta chain was identified during a study of T cells in Graves' hyperthyroidism and ophthalmopathy. V lost 2 bases, J lost 5 bases, and 7 bases stayed unmatched. This CDR3 spans 14 amino acids. Germline CDR1 reads SQVTM; CDR2 reads ANQGSEA. Amplification of TCR beta CDR3 regions used RNA as the template. An initial round of RT-PCR targeting the TCR CDR3 relied on the HTBI primer set. MiXCR, applied by TCRdb to the multiplex PCR reads, yields one record per CDR3 protein. The sample includes approximately 400,000 distinct CDR3 sequences, 15% to 20% of them seen just once. This clonotype has ten or more counts.

The sequence derives from a woman aged 18 to 35 with Graves' hyperthyroidism. This sequence joins TRBV29-1 and TRBJ2-7; 9 bases are shared with TRBD2. Sequencing input: blood. The CDR3 DNA reads TGCAGCGTTGAATGGAGCGGGGGGACCGACGAGCAGTACTTC. This sequence encodes CSVEWSGGTDEQYF.